The 22 T cell receptor beta chains given below trace back to one sample, sequenced in a study of graft-versus-host responses after intestinal transplantation. Sequencing used immunoSEQ multiplex PCR; TCRdb keeps in-frame clones, though not all of them. Altogether some 85,000 clones are present, roughly 87% being singletons, with the ten largest covering more than 7%. No antigen has been assigned to these receptors. The specimen comprised unstimulated CD8+ T cells sorted from spleen or lymph node cells, sampled before transplant. All receptors come from a human donor who was the organ donor for an intestinal transplant.

The V gene is TRBV19, the J gene TRBJ2-1; 11 nucleotides line up with TRBD2. Germline V lookup: CDR1 LNHDA, CDR2 SQIVND (reference sequence). V was pared by 4 bases and J by 0 bases, with 14 bases of the junction left unmatched. The CDR3 has 20 residues. The CDR3 DNA follows: TGTGCCAGTAGTAATCTACTAGGGACTAGCGGAAGCTTCTCCTACAATGAGCAGTTCTTC. Residues: CASSNLLGTSGSFSYNEQFF. Supplemented by reference TRBV19 and TRBJ2-1, the full variable domain reads DGGITQSPKYLFRKEGQNVTLSCEQNLNHDAMYWYRQDPGQGLRLIYYSQIVNDFQKGDIAEGYSVSREKKESFPLTVTSAQKNPTAFYLCASSNLLGTSGSFSYNEQFFGPGTRLTVL.

V gene TRBV13 combines with J gene TRBJ2-3; D unclear. Trimming removed 2 bases at V and 6 bases at J, with 6 bases between. The CDR3 length is 12 residues. The V gene's germline CDR1 is PRHDT and CDR2 FYEKMQ (reference sequence). The CDR3 sequence: CASSLTPDTQYF. As DNA, the CDR3 is TGTGCCAGCAGCTTAACCCCCGATACGCAGTATTTT.

The genes are TRBV6-5 and TRBJ1-1, with a tentative D call TRBD1 (5 bases). Germline CDR1 and CDR2: MNHEY and SVGAGI. The CDR3 covers 14 residues. The ends were cut back, 2 bases at V and 11 bases at J, with 18 bases in the middle. In nucleotides, the CDR3 is TGTGCCAGCAGTTACGTACTCGCAGGGACGGGTGCTTTCTTT. Translating it yields CASSYVLAGTGAFF.

The chain carries TRBV5-1 and TRBJ2-3, with D possibly being TRBD2 (7 bases). The V gene lost 4 bases and the J gene lost 6 bases, with 12 bases spanning the gap. Germline lookup yields CDR1 SGHRS and CDR2 YFSETQ. This CDR3 spans 13 amino acids. CDR3 bases: TGCGCCAGCAGCGGGGGGGCAGGGGATACGCAGTATTTT. It codes for CASSGGAGDTQYF.

V is TRBV6-5 and J is TRBJ2-7; 9 nucleotides align to TRBD1. Looked up from germline, CDR1 is MNHEY and CDR2 is SVGAGI. CDR3 length: 14 amino acids. The junction had 10 bases not matched to a gene; V was cut back by 7 bases and J by 6 bases. CDR3 protein: CASIIQGALCEQYF. The CDR3 nucleotides are TGTGCCAGCATCATACAGGGGGCACTGTGCGAGCAGTACTTC.

This clone was counted between two and nine times. This chain links TRBV28 with TRBJ1-5; D is unresolved. V lost 6 bases and J lost 3, with 3 bases in between. Looked up from germline, CDR1 is MDHEN and CDR2 is SYDVKM. The length of the CDR3 is 11 residues. CDR3 sequence reads: CASRDNQPQHF. CDR3 in DNA: TGTGCCAGCAGGGACAATCAGCCCCAGCATTTT.

J is TRBJ2-1 and V is TRBV10-2, with D possibly being TRBD2 (7 bases). The CDR3 length is 13 residues. Trimming took 7 bases from V and 8 from J, leaving 15 bases between them. Germline CDR1 and CDR2: WSHSY and SAAADI. For the CDR3, the DNA is TGCGCCAGCAAGGGAGGGGGAAACGATGAGCAGTTCTTC. Residues: CASKGGGNDEQFF.

The CDR3 spells CASSVSFTEAFF. CDR3 DNA: TGTGCCAGCAGCGTTTCTTTCACTGAAGCTTTCTTT. This chain links TRBV7-9 with TRBJ1-1; D call uncertain. Germline loops: CDR1 SEHNR, CDR2 FQNEAQ (reference sequence). V was trimmed by 5 bases and J by 4 bases, leaving 8 bases between them. The CDR3 extends over 12 amino acids.

The rearrangement joins TRBV30 to TRBJ2-3; 15 bases agree with TRBD2. CDR1 and CDR2 from the germline V gene are GTSNPN and SVGIG (reference sequence). The CDR3 totals 15 residues. V gave up 5 bases and J gave up 3 bases; unmatched junction bases: 3. The DNA of the CDR3 is TGTGCCTGGGGACTAGCGGGGGGGCCGACAGATACGCAGTATTTT. This sequence encodes CAWGLAGGPTDTQYF.

This chain links TRBV4-1 with TRBJ2-7, with 10 bases aligning to TRBD2. The CDR3 is 16 residues long. Per the germline V gene, CDR1 is MGHRA and CDR2 is YSYEKL. Trimming took 0 bases from V and 3 from J; bases not matched to a gene: 5. CDR3 loop: CASSQDPSGGHYEQYF. The CDR3 DNA is TGCGCCAGCAGCCAAGATCCTAGCGGGGGCCACTACGAGCAGTACTTC.

This chain uses TRBV19 with TRBJ1-4; possible D gene TRBD1, 6 bases. The V gene lost 4 bases and the J gene lost 8 bases, with 14 bases spanning the gap. The CDR3 has 14 amino acids. Germline CDR1 and CDR2: LNHDA and SQIVND (reference sequence). The chain's CDR3 is CASSTGTIEEKLFF. Written as DNA, the CDR3 is TGTGCCAGTAGTACTGGGACAATCGAAGAAAAACTGTTTTTT. Together with reference TRBV19 and TRBJ1-4, the CDR3 gives the full variable domain: DGGITQSPKYLFRKEGQNVTLSCEQNLNHDAMYWYRQDPGQGLRLIYYSQIVNDFQKGDIAEGYSVSREKKESFPLTVTSAQKNPTAFYLCASSTGTIEEKLFFGSGTQLSVL.

The chain has TRBV4-2 and TRBJ2-7, with TRBD1 identical over 10 bases. Germline loops: CDR1 LGHNA, CDR2 YNFKEQ. This CDR3 spans 15 amino acids. Germline trimming cut 0 bases from V and 4 bases from J; bases unmatched to any gene: 3. CDR3 nucleotides: TGTGCCAGCAGCCAAGAGGGACAGGGGTATTACGAGCAGTACTTC. Protein product: CASSQEGQGYYEQYF.

This clone was detected a few times. This chain joins TRBV14 and TRBJ1-2; TRBD1 matches 11 bases. V lost 4 bases, J lost 5 bases, and 3 bases stayed unmatched. CDR3 length equals 14 residues. Germline V gene lookup returns CDR1 SGHDN and CDR2 FVKESK. The CDR3 region is CASSPWDRGYGYTF. The CDR3 DNA reads TGTGCCAGCAGCCCCTGGGACAGGGGGTATGGCTACACCTTC.

The chain couples TRBV28 to TRBJ2-5, with D uncertain. The end of the DNA is better explained by TRBJ2-7, so the J call may be wrong. The V gene's germline CDR1 is MDHEN and CDR2 SYDVKM. The CDR3 spans 12 residues. CDR3 in amino acids: CASSLIANEQYF. For the CDR3, the DNA is TGTGCCAGCAGTTTAATCGCCAACGAGCAGTACTTC.

The rearrangement joins TRBV7-2 to TRBJ2-1; the D gene is possibly TRBD2 (6 bases). The CDR3 is 15 residues long. Germline V gives CDR1 SGHTA, CDR2 FQGNSA. Trimming took off 1 base at V and 13 bases at J, with 20 bases between the two ends. In DNA, the CDR3 is TGTGCCAGCAGCTTAGAAGCGACCGGAGGGAGTGTACAGTTCTTC. This translates into CASSLEATGGSVQFF.

The rearrangement uses TRBV4-1 and TRBJ1-5; 7 bases line up with TRBD1. Germline CDR1 and CDR2: MGHRA and YSYEKL. CDR3 length equals 16 residues. The V segment lost 3 bases and the J segment 4 bases; nucleotides outside the gene matches: 9. CDR3 DNA: TGCGCCAGCAGCCACTCCTCGACAGGGACGAATCAGCCCCAGCATTTT. This gives the protein CASSHSSTGTNQPQHF.

CDR3 protein: CASSANSGGGETQYF. CDR3 nucleotides: TGTGCCAGCAGCGCAAATAGCGGGGGCGGGGAGACCCAGTACTTC. The rearrangement uses TRBV6-5 and TRBJ2-5, with 9 bases lining up with TRBD2. V lost 6 bases to trimming and J lost 5 bases; unmatched junction nucleotides: 10. The CDR3 runs to 15 residues. Germline V gene lookup returns CDR1 MNHEY and CDR2 SVGAGI.

CDR3 residues: CASSQQGTEAFF. The CDR3 DNA follows: TGTGCCAGCAGCCAACAGGGCACTGAAGCTTTCTTT. The rearrangement uses TRBV4-2 and TRBJ1-1; D is perhaps TRBD1 (5 bases). Per germline, CDR1 LGHNA and CDR2 YNFKEQ. V was pared by 2 bases and J by 4 bases, with 5 bases between. This CDR3 is 12 amino acids long.

The gene calls are TRBV12-5 and TRBJ1-2; D uncertain. The germline gives CDR1 LGHNT, CDR2 FRNRAP. This CDR3 has 12 residues. V dropped 7 bases and J dropped 4 bases, with 10 bases sitting between them. The CDR3, as DNA: TGTGCTAGTGTCGATCAGAGCTATGGCTACACCTTC. Translation: CASVDQSYGYTF.

This chain joins TRBV6-1 and TRBJ1-5; D gene ambiguous. Germline-derived CDR1 and CDR2 are MNHNS and SASEGT. CDR3 length: 16 amino acids. V was shortened by 1 base and J by 1 base, with 11 bases between the two germline ends. For the CDR3, the DNA is TGTGCCAGCAGTGAAGGTTTCGAGGGAAGCAATCAGCCCCAGCATTTT. This gives the protein CASSEGFEGSNQPQHF.

The genes are TRBV28 and TRBJ1-5, with D perhaps matching TRBD1 (6 bases). Germline CDR1 reads MDHEN; CDR2 reads SYDVKM. V was shortened by 1 base and J by 4 bases, with 11 bases between the two germline ends. CDR3 length: 15 amino acids. The CDR3 region is CASSLFRGANQPQHF. The CDR3 nucleotides read TGTGCCAGCAGTTTATTTCGGGGGGCTAATCAGCCCCAGCATTTT.

This clone was picked up one time. This chain joins TRBV15 and TRBJ2-7; 8 bases are a match to TRBD1. This CDR3 comprises 13 residues. Losses at the gene ends were 6 bases for V and 3 bases for J; bases not matched to a gene: 4. Germline V lookup: CDR1 LNHNV, CDR2 YYDKDF (reference sequence). CDR3 sequence (DNA): TGTGCCACCAGAGGGACAGGTAACTACGAGCAGTACTTC. Translation gives CATRGTGNYEQYF.